The 20 T cell receptor beta chains below were found in one sample sequenced in a study of T-cell memory formation after mild COVID-19. TCRdb re-analysed the 5' RACE reads in MiXCR, keeping a single row per CDR3 protein. Of some 340,000 distinct CDR3 sequences detected, roughly 13% appear once; the ten largest clones hold about a fifth. The sequenced sample was PBMCs or a T cell subset sorted from them (not recorded which). These receptors were obtained from a man between 18 and 29 years old who had mild COVID-19 (a few samples of this study predate the infection). Cell type and time point are not known.

CDR3 loop: CASIKRSDQPQHF. CDR3 DNA: TGTGCCAGCATAAAGAGGTCGGATCAGCCCCAGCATTTT. V and J are TRBV6-1 and TRBJ1-5; D gene unclear. The length of the CDR3 is 13 residues. The ends were cut back, 7 bases at V and 5 bases at J, with 12 bases in the middle. Per the germline V gene, CDR1 is MNHNS and CDR2 is SASEGT.

The chain is built from TRBV6-4 and TRBJ2-3, with TRBD1 matching over 9 bases. The CDR3 is 15 residues long. Trimming took 3 bases from V and 3 from J; bases not matched to a gene: 4. CDR1 MRHNA and CDR2 SNTAGT come from the germline V gene. The CDR3 reads CASSEQGAGTDTQYF. The DNA for the CDR3 is TGTGCCAGCAGTGAACAGGGGGCTGGGACAGATACGCAGTATTTT.

The rearrangement uses TRBV9 and TRBJ1-4; D is uncertain. The V and J ends lost 3 bases and 7 bases respectively, with 7 bases between them. This CDR3 region has 12 residues. CDR1 and CDR2 from the germline V gene are SGDLS and YYNGEE. CDR3 in DNA: TGTGCCAGCAGCGCAGCCGGTGAAAAACTGTTTTTT. Residues: CASSAAGEKLFF.

This clonotype was found a few times. V gene TRBV6-1 combines with J gene TRBJ1-1, with D unresolved. This CDR3 region has 13 residues. With 6 bases removed from V and 1 base from J, the gap between germline ends came to 9 bases. CDR1 is MNHNS and CDR2 is SASEGT in the germline V gene. The CDR3 DNA sequence: TGTGCCAGCAGCGCCGGTAGGAACACTGAAGCTTTCTTT. Amino acid sequence: CASSAGRNTEAFF.

This clonotype was picked up a small number of times. The chain has TRBV7-2 and TRBJ2-6, with D uncertain. This CDR3 spans 15 amino acids. Germline values: CDR1 SGHTA, CDR2 FQGNSA. V was pared by 7 bases and J by 1 base, with 11 bases between. CDR3 nucleotides: TGTGCCAGCACCCCAATGGTGTCTGGGGCCAACGTCCTGACTTTC. The encoded protein is CASTPMVSGANVLTF.

In this sample, this clonotype turned up a few times. The rearrangement links TRBV6-5 to TRBJ2-3; D call uncertain. The CDR3 covers 13 residues. V was trimmed by 5 bases and J by 1 base, leaving 7 bases between them. Germline V gene lookup returns CDR1 MNHEY and CDR2 SVGAGI. The CDR3 DNA follows: TGTGCCAGCAGTCCCGGGCGCACAGATACGCAGTATTTT. Residues: CASSPGRTDTQYF.

The chain recombines TRBV28 with TRBJ2-1, with TRBD2 identical over 8 bases. The germline V gene has CDR1 MDHEN and CDR2 SYDVKM. V lost 7 bases and J lost 4; bases outside the gene matches: 3. The CDR3 runs 13 residues. CDR3 coding DNA: TGTGCCAGCACCGGGGGGGGATACAATGAGCAGTTCTTC. Translation gives CASTGGGYNEQFF.

This clonotype was observed many times. The chain uses TRBV3-1 and TRBJ2-1; D unclear. The CDR3 covers 15 residues. V was cut by 1 base and J by 2 bases, with 9 bases left in between. CDR1 is LGHDT, CDR2 YNNKEL, per germline (reference sequence). CDR3 sequence: CASSQGPQTYNEQFF. CDR3 bases: TGTGCCAGCAGCCAAGGTCCACAGACCTACAATGAGCAGTTCTTC.

This clonotype was seen only a few times. The chain joins TRBV6-2 or TRBV6-3 to TRBJ2-7; 7 bases fit TRBD2. V lost 5 bases, J lost 2 bases, and 3 bases stayed unmatched. CDR3 size: 13 residues. Germline CDR1 is MNHEY and CDR2 is SVGEGT. The CDR3 bases are TGTGCCAGCAGTAAAGCGGGGACCTACGAGCAGTACTTC. It specifies CASSKAGTYEQYF.

This clonotype was detected a few times. The gene calls are TRBV6-5 and TRBJ1-6; D not resolved. The germline V gene has CDR1 MNHEY and CDR2 SVGAGI. The CDR3 spans 16 residues. The V end lost 0 bases, the J end lost 10 bases, and 16 bases lay between the germline ends. The CDR3: CASSYSWTRTRSPLHF. CDR3 nucleotide sequence: TGTGCCAGCAGTTACTCGTGGACCCGAACCCGGTCACCCCTCCACTTT.

This clonotype was recorded at least ten times. The V and J genes are TRBV7-2 and TRBJ2-5; the D gene could be TRBD1 or TRBD2 (7 bases each). V was clipped by 5 bases and J by 5 bases, with 12 bases between them. The CDR3 contains 13 residues. Germline V gene lookup returns CDR1 SGHTA and CDR2 FQGNSA. The CDR3 protein is CASSQQGGETQYF. As DNA, the CDR3 is TGTGCCAGCAGCCAGCAGGGGGGGGAGACCCAGTACTTC.

The chain combines TRBV30 with TRBJ2-3; D gene uncertain. Per the germline V gene, CDR1 is GTSNPN and CDR2 is SVGIG (reference sequence). The CDR3 sequence is 13 residues long. V gave up 2 bases and J gave up 4 bases, with 10 bases separating them. CDR3 DNA sequence: TGTGCCTGGAGTAAGGATGTCCCAGATACGCAGTATTTT. It encodes CAWSKDVPDTQYF.

The chain carries TRBV12-3 or TRBV12-4 and TRBJ2-4; TRBD2 agrees at 12 bases. The J segment lost 7 bases and the V segment lost 4 bases, leaving 5 bases of the junction unmatched. CDR3 length: 15 amino acids. For the CDR3, the DNA is TGTGCCAGCAGTTGGGGGGGACTAGCGGGCAACATTCAGTACTTC. Amino acid sequence: CASSWGGLAGNIQYF.

The V gene is TRBV27, the J gene TRBJ2-7; 9 bases line up with TRBD2. Trimming took 4 bases from V and 3 from J; bases not matched to a gene: 7. Germline CDR1 reads MNHEY; CDR2 reads SMNVEV (reference sequence). The CDR3 totals 15 residues. The CDR3 reads CASSSFLAGLYEQYF. CDR3 DNA: TGTGCCAGCAGTTCCTTCCTAGCGGGACTCTACGAGCAGTACTTC.

This clonotype came up many times. This chain connects TRBV6-5 to TRBJ1-1; 7 nucleotides match TRBD1. Germline values: CDR1 MNHEY, CDR2 SVGAGI. This CDR3 has 13 amino acids. Losses at the gene ends were 5 bases for V and 4 bases for J; bases not matched to a gene: 4. CDR3 residues: CASSRAGGTEAFF. The CDR3 nucleotides are TGTGCCAGCAGTCGGGCAGGGGGCACTGAAGCTTTCTTT.

This clonotype was picked up a small number of times. The rearrangement joins TRBV12-3 or TRBV12-4 to TRBJ1-2; D might be TRBD1 (6 bases). Trimming took off 7 bases at V and 1 base at J, with 13 bases between the two ends. The CDR3 runs 14 residues. CDR3 protein: CASTRTANNYGYTF. As DNA, the CDR3 is TGTGCCAGCACCAGGACAGCCAATAACTATGGCTACACCTTC.

This clonotype was counted a few times. The genes are TRBV10-2 and TRBJ1-5; D remains ambiguous. The V gene's germline CDR1 is WSHSY and CDR2 SAAADI. The V gene lost 0 bases and the J gene lost 7 bases, with 10 bases spanning the gap. The CDR3 runs 14 residues. CDR3 bases: TGCGCCAGCAGTGAGTCGGTCGGCGAACAGCCCCAGCATTTT. Its protein product is CASSESVGEQPQHF.

In this sample, this clonotype turned up a few times. The chain is built from TRBV6-1 and TRBJ1-5; a weak D match, TRBD1 (5 bases). Germline V gene sequence: CDR1 MNHNS, CDR2 SASEGT. Deletions cut 0 bases from V and 3 bases from J, with 9 bases between. The CDR3 has 15 residues. In nucleotides, the CDR3 is TGTGCCAGCAGTGAAGCTGCAGGGATCAATCAGCCCCAGCATTTT. It yields the protein CASSEAAGINQPQHF.

This clonotype was counted ten times or more. This chain links TRBV15 with TRBJ2-7, with D possibly matching TRBD1 (5 bases). Germline assignment: CDR1 LNHNV and CDR2 YYDKDF (reference sequence). Trimming stripped 0 bases from V and 1 base from J, with 10 bases between. The CDR3 runs 15 residues. CDR3 sequence: CATSRDRVGSYEQYV. CDR3 nucleotide sequence: TGTGCCACCAGCAGAGACAGGGTGGGGTCCTACGAGCAGTACGTC.

V and J are TRBV18 and TRBJ2-7; 9 bases agree with TRBD1. CDR1 and CDR2 (germline): KGHSH, LQKENI. V lost 4 bases to trimming and J lost 5 bases; unmatched junction nucleotides: 6. The CDR3 has 14 residues. CDR3 sequence (DNA): TGTGCCAGCTCACTCCCGGGACAGGGTAACGAGCAGTACTTC. It specifies CASSLPGQGNEQYF.